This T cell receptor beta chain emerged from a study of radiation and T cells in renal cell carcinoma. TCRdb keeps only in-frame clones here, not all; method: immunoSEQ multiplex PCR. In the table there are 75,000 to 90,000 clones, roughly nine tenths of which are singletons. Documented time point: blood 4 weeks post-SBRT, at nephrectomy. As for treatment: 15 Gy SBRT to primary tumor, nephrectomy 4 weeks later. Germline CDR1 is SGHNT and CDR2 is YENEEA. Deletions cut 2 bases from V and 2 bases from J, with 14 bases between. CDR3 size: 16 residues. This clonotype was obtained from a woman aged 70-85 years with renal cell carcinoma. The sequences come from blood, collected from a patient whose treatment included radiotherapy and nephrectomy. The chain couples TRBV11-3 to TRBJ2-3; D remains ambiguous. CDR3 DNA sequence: TGTGCCAGCAGCTTACGCCCGGCAATAGACACAGATACGCAGTATTTT. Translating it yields CASSLRPAIDTDTQYF.